This TCR beta chain originates from a study of T cell responses to AZD1222 COVID-19 vaccine. Study-wide points: No repertoire was sampled before or during the peak T cell response, only after it. White British donors predominated, females outnumbered males, and clonal diversity was possibly underestimated. Seropositive at baseline were only a handful of AZD1222 recipients. Across the whole spike, CD4 TCRs peaked at regions 160-218 and 743-854.

Remarks on this clone: Antigen specificity is unknown.

Some clones are missing from TCRdb's copy, which holds only in-frame ones; the method was immunoSEQ multiplex PCR. The sample records roughly 77,000 clones, 88% being singletons. Germline CDR1 reads SGDLS; CDR2 reads YYNGEE. Trimming took off 3 bases at V and 1 base at J, with 11 bases between the two ends. CDR3 length equals 15 residues. The specimen comprised peripheral blood, sampled on day 0 of MenACWY control vaccination. The chain carries TRBV9 and TRBJ1-3; the D gene is possibly TRBD1 (6 bases). The sequence derives from an adult in good health. The DNA for the CDR3 is TGTGCCAGCAGCGACGACAGGTGGTCTGGAAACACCATATATTTT. This sequence encodes CASSDDRWSGNTIYF.